A single sample gave rise to the 12 T cell receptor beta chains below, sequenced in a study of blood T cell repertoires in COVID-19. The repertoire was sequenced with immunoSEQ multiplex PCR; TCRdb's copy has only in-frame clones and lacks some. The sample includes roughly 430,000 clones, 88% of them seen just once. Sequenced material: PBMCs or T cells enriched from blood (not recorded which). These receptors all come from a woman aged 40 to 50 with acute COVID-19.

The chain employs TRBV11-3 and TRBJ2-3; TRBD1 matches 7 bases. J lost 2 bases, V lost 1 base, and 6 bases had no gene match. From germline, CDR1 is SGHNT and CDR2 YENEEA. This CDR3 has 16 residues. The CDR3 loop is CASSLGDRRVTDTQYF. CDR3 nucleotides: TGTGCCAGCAGCTTAGGGGACAGAAGGGTCACAGATACGCAGTATTTT.

The chain uses TRBV5-6 and TRBJ1-2; TRBD1 agrees at 9 bases. Germline loops: CDR1 SGHDT, CDR2 YYEEEE. J gave up 5 bases and V 0 bases, and 2 bases lay outside the gene matches. This CDR3 has 14 residues. The CDR3 DNA is TGTGCCAGCAGCTTGGACAGGGGGCAATATGGCTACACCTTC. Encoded protein: CASSLDRGQYGYTF. The variable domain in full, completed from reference TRBV5-6 and TRBJ1-2, reads DAGVTQSPTHLIKTRGQQVTLRCSPKSGHDTVSWYQQALGQGPQFIFQYYEEEERQRGNFPDRFSGHQFPNYSSELNVNALLLGDSALYLCASSLDRGQYGYTFGSGTRLTVV.

V is TRBV3-1 (or the pseudogene TRBV3-2) and J is TRBJ1-5; possibly TRBD1 for D (5 bases). V was trimmed by 4 bases and J by 11 bases, leaving 15 bases between them. The CDR3 sequence is 13 residues long. Germline-derived CDR1 and CDR2 are LGHDT and YNNKEL (reference sequence). Written as DNA, the CDR3 is TGTGCCAGCAGCCGGGCGGGGGGAACAGCCCAGCATTTT. It encodes CASSRAGGTAQHF.

V gene TRBV7-9 combines with J gene TRBJ1-5, with D hard to call. Germline CDR1 reads SEHNR; CDR2 reads FQNEAQ (reference sequence). This CDR3 region has 14 residues. V lost 1 base, J lost 3 bases, and 7 bases lay in between. CDR3 DNA sequence: TGTGCCAGCAGCTTAGGGCGGAACAATCAGCCCCAGCATTTT. Translating gives CASSLGRNNQPQHF.

The gene calls are TRBV7-9 and TRBJ2-5; D unclear. The CDR3 has 14 residues. Germline-derived CDR1 and CDR2 are SEHNR and FQNEAQ (reference sequence). The V end was cut by 1 base, the J end by 5 bases, with 11 bases between. In DNA form, the CDR3 reads TGTGCCAGCAGCTTAGTTCAGCTAGAGGAGACCCAGTACTTC. This gives the protein CASSLVQLEETQYF.

V is TRBV2 and J is TRBJ1-5; D possibly corresponds to TRBD1 (5 bases). CDR3 size: 13 residues. V was cut by 5 bases and J by 4 bases, with 9 bases left in between. CDR1 and CDR2 from the germline V gene are SNHLY and FYNNEI. In DNA, the CDR3 is TGTGCCAGCAGTACAGGATGGAATCAGCCCCAGCATTTT. Translation: CASSTGWNQPQHF.

J is TRBJ1-1 and V is TRBV27; D is ambiguous. The CDR3 spans 11 residues. Germline-derived CDR1 and CDR2 are MNHEY and SMNVEV (reference sequence). V dropped 8 bases and J dropped 1 base, with 5 bases sitting between them. This CDR3 is CASYRNTEAFF. CDR3 in DNA: TGTGCCAGCTACAGGAACACTGAAGCTTTCTTT.

The chain joins TRBV6-5 to TRBJ2-7, with a weak D call TRBD2 (6 bases). CDR1 is MNHEY, CDR2 SVGAGI, per germline. Between the trimmed V and J ends, which lost 5 bases and 5 bases, there was a span of 16 bases. The CDR3 consists of 14 residues. CDR3 amino acids: CASSPSEGINEQYF. CDR3 in DNA: TGTGCCAGCAGTCCCTCGGAGGGAATCAACGAGCAGTACTTC.

This chain joins TRBV25-1 and TRBJ1-5; tentatively, D is TRBD1 (5 bases). Trimming cost V 1 base and J 5 bases, with 9 bases left between them. CDR3 length: 14 amino acids. Germline V gene data show CDR1 as MGHDK and CDR2 as SYGVNS. CDR3 coding DNA: TGTGCCAGCAGTGAATTAGGGACTTATCAGCCCCAGCATTTT. Its translation is CASSELGTYQPQHF. Looking up the rest from reference TRBV25-1 and TRBJ1-5 gives the full variable domain: EADIYQTPRYLVIGTGKKITLECSQTMGHDKMYWYQQDPGMELHLIHYSYGVNSTEKGDLSSESTVSRIRTEHFPLTLESARPSHTSQYLCASSELGTYQPQHFGDGTRLSIL.

The chain couples TRBV12-3 or TRBV12-4 to TRBJ2-5; no definite D call. This CDR3 has 11 amino acids. Trimming pared 5 bases from V and 5 bases from J, leaving 6 bases between. The CDR3 region is CASSILETQYF. CDR3 in DNA: TGTGCCAGCAGTATTCTTGAGACCCAGTACTTC.

The V call is TRBV29-1, the J call TRBJ1-1, with D possibly matching TRBD1 (5 bases). Trimming removed 7 bases from V and 0 bases from J, with 15 bases in between. The V gene's germline CDR1 is SQVTM and CDR2 ANQGSEA. This CDR3 comprises 14 residues. The CDR3 is CSATLGTVNTEAFF. DNA of the CDR3: TGCAGCGCTACTTTAGGGACTGTGAACACTGAAGCTTTCTTT.

The CDR3 region has the DNA TGTGCCAGCAGCTTGGCCCCAGGGGTCGGGGACACCGGGGAGCTGTTTTTT. Its protein product is CASSLAPGVGDTGELFF. The chain combines TRBV5-6 with TRBJ2-2, with D perhaps TRBD1 (6 bases). The CDR3 is made up of 17 amino acids. Looked up from germline, CDR1 is SGHDT and CDR2 is YYEEEE. Trimming cost V 0 bases and J 3 bases, with 15 bases left between them.